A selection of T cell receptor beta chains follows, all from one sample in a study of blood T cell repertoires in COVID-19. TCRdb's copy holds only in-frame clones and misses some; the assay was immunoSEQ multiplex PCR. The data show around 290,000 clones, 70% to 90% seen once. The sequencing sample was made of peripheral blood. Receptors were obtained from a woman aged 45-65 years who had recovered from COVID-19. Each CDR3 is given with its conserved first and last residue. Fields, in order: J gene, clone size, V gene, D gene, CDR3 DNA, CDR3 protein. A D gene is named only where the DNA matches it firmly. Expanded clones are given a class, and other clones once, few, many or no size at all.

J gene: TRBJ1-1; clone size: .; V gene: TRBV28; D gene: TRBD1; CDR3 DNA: TGTGCCAGCAGTGGGACAGCCACTGAAGCTTTCTTT; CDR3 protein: CASSGTATEAFF
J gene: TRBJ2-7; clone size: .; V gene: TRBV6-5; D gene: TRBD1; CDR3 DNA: TGTGCCAGCAGTTTAGACAGGGAAGGAACCTACGAGCAGTACTTC; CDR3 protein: CASSLDREGTYEQYF
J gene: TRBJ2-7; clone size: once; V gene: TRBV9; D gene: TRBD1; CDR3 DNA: TGTGCCAGCAGCGTAGCCCCCGGGACAGGGTCTAGCGAGCAGTACTTC; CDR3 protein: CASSVAPGTGSSEQYF
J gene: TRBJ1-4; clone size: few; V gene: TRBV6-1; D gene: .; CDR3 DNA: TGTGCCAGCAGTGAAGTAGGGGTTGAAGAAAAACTGTTTTTT; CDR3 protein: CASSEVGVEEKLFF
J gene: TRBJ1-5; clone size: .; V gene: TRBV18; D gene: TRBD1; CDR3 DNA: TGTGCCAGCTCACCTGGACAGGGGTCTTCCCAGCCCCAGCATTTT; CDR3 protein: CASSPGQGSSQPQHF
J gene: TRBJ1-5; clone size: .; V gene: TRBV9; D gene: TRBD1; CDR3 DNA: TGTGCCAGCGGGGACAGGGAGAATCAGCCCCAGCATTTT; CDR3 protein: CASGDRENQPQHF
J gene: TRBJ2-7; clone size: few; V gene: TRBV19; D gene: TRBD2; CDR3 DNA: TGTGCCACCCGCCGGGACTACCCCTACGAGCAGTACTTC; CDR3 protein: CATRRDYPYEQYF
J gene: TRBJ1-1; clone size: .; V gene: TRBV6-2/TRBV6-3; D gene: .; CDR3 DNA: TGTGCCAGCAGTTACTCTACAGGGAGGGGATTTACGGACACTGAAGCTTTCTTT; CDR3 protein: CASSYSTGRGFTDTEAFF
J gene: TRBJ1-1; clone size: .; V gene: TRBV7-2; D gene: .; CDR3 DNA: TGTGCCAGCAGCTTAGCTCAGAACACTGAAGCTTTCTTT; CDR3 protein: CASSLAQNTEAFF
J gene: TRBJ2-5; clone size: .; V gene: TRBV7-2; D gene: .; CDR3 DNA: TGTGCCAGCAGCTTAGAGTATGGGGGCAAGGAGACCCAGTACTTC; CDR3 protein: CASSLEYGGKETQYF
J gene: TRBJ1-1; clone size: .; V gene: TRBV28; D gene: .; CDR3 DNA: TGTGCCAGCAGGCAGATGAACACTGAAGCTTTCTTT; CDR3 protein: CASRQMNTEAFF
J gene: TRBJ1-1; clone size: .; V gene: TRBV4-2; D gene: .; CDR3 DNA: TGTGCCAGCAGCCAAGAAGCCAGGCGCGTGTACACTGAAGCTTTCTTT; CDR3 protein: CASSQEARRVYTEAFF
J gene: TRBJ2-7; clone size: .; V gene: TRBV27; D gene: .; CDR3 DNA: TGTGCCAGCAGGTCGGAGGGTCTGTACGAGCAGTACTTC; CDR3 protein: CASRSEGLYEQYF
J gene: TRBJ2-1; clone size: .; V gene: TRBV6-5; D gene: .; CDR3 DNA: TGTGCCAGCAGCAGGACACGGACCAATGAGCAGTTCTTC; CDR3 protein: CASSRTRTNEQFF
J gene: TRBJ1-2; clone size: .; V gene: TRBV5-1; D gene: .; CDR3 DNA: TGCGCCAGCAGCCTCAGGGATGGCGGCTACACCTTC; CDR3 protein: CASSLRDGGYTF
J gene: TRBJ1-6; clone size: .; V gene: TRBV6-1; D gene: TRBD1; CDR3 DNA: TGTGCCAGCAGTGAAGGGACAGGGGCGTATCGACCCCTCCACTTT; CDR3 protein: CASSEGTGAYRPLHF
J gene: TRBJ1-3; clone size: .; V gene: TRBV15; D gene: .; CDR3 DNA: TGTGCCACCAGCCCCGGGAGACTTGGAAACACCATATATTTT; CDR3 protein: CATSPGRLGNTIYF
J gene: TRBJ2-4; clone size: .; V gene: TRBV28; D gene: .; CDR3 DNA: TGTGCCAGCAGTTCGGTCACAGGCAACGAGCTAGCCAAAAACATTCAGTACTTC; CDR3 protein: CASSSVTGNELAKNIQYF